This TCR beta chain derives from a study of Graves' ophthalmopathy and Graves' hyperthyroidism. Study observations and caveats: Blood also carried most expanded thyroid clonotypes exceeding 0.001 frequency.

Uncontrolled infections, pregnancy, lactation or other autoimmune diseases led to patient exclusion. The sample holds many counts of this clonotype. Its antigen remains unidentified. Amplification of the TCR beta CDR3 regions used RNA transcripts (as template). Investigators did first-round RT-PCR with HTBI primers, then second-round multiplex PCR. MiXCR, run by TCRdb on the multiplex PCR reads, gives a single entry per CDR3 protein. In the table there are 300,000 to 400,000 distinct CDR3 sequences, roughly 16% of which are singletons. Germline V gene sequence: CDR1 MNHEY, CDR2 SMNVEV (reference sequence). V was pared by 5 bases and J by 2 bases, with 7 bases of the junction left unmatched. This CDR3 is 15 amino acids long.

The chain is built from TRBV27 and TRBJ2-5, with TRBD1 matching over 8 bases. This clonotype originated in an adult man with Graves' ophthalmopathy. Sequencing was performed on peripheral blood. The CDR3 DNA is TGTGCCAGCAGTCGGGGACAGGAAACACAAGAGACCCAGTACTTC. Amino acid sequence: CASSRGQETQETQYF.